This T cell receptor beta chain was retrieved from a study of T cell changes during pregnancy in multiple sclerosis. Clones were read by immunoSEQ multiplex PCR, and TCRdb kept only the in-frame ones, dropping some. The table includes approximately 50,000 clones, 94% detected once. From germline, CDR1 is SGHTA and CDR2 FQGTGA. The germline V and J ends were trimmed by 5 bases and 7 bases, with 17 bases remaining between them. The CDR3 is 14 amino acids. The V call is TRBV7-3, the J call TRBJ1-1; D perhaps matches TRBD1 (6 bases). This TCR derives from a female donor with multiple sclerosis, enrolled in a pregnancy study. The sequences come from CD4+ T cells from peripheral blood mononuclear cells, collected in the third trimester of pregnancy. CDR3: CASSVDRTQGEAFF. CDR3 in DNA: TGTGCCAGCAGCGTAGACAGGACCCAGGGTGAAGCTTTCTTT.